This T cell receptor beta chain was captured by sequencing in a study of T cell changes during pregnancy in multiple sclerosis. Method: immunoSEQ multiplex PCR; TCRdb's copy keeps in-frame clones and lacks some. Seen here are 35,000 to 45,000 clones, 92% observed once, and the top ten hold approximately 12%. Looked up from germline, CDR1 is SNHLY and CDR2 is FYNNEI. This CDR3 comprises 13 residues. The ends were cut back, 1 base at V and 4 bases at J, with 7 bases in the middle. This chain joins TRBV2 and TRBJ2-5; D is uncertain. This receptor was taken from a female donor with multiple sclerosis, enrolled in a pregnancy study. The sample was CD8+ T cells from peripheral blood mononuclear cells, taken in the first trimester of pregnancy. The CDR3: CASSEGRGETQYF. The CDR3 DNA reads as TGTGCCAGCAGTGAAGGGCGAGGAGAGACCCAGTACTTC.